Below are 30 T cell receptor beta chains sequenced from a single sample in a study of cytomegalovirus exposure and HLA in healthy donors. In the PCR, 60 Vbeta and 13 Jbeta primers were used. The assay was immunoSEQ multiplex PCR, and TCRdb's table has in-frame clones only and misses some. The sample lists 200,000 or so clones; approximately 88% were seen once. Sequences were obtained from PBMCs. These TCRs come from a boy younger than 10 in good health and CMV-seronegative.

The chain links TRBV7-9 to TRBJ2-7, with 12 bases lining up with TRBD1. The V gene end was trimmed by 6 bases and the J gene end by 7 bases; junction bases not matched to a gene: 10. Germline V CDR1 and CDR2: SEHNR, FQNEAQ (reference sequence). The CDR3 is made up of 15 amino acids. The CDR3 DNA follows: TGTGCCAGCAGACGAGCTGGGACAGGGGGCGGGGAGCAGTACTTC. Residues: CASRRAGTGGGEQYF. Based on the CDR3 plus reference TRBV7-9 and TRBJ2-7, the full variable domain is DTGVSQNPRHKITKRGQNVTFRCDPISEHNRLYWYRQTLGQGPEFLTYFQNEAQLEKSRLLSDRFSAERPKGSFSTLEIQRTEQGDSAMYLCASRRAGTGGGEQYFGPGTRLTVT.

The chain joins TRBV5-4 to TRBJ1-3; TRBD1 matches 9 bases. The V segment lost 3 bases and the J segment 2 bases; nucleotides outside the gene matches: 3. In germline, CDR1 is SGHNT, CDR2 YYREEE (reference sequence). The CDR3 has 15 residues. As DNA, the CDR3 is TGTGCCAGCAGCTCGGACAGGGGCGCTGGAAACACCATATATTTT. Translation: CASSSDRGAGNTIYF. Together with reference TRBV5-4 and TRBJ1-3, the CDR3 gives the full variable domain: ETGVTQSPTHLIKTRGQQVTLRCSSQSGHNTVSWYQQALGQGPQFIFQYYREEENGRGNFPPRFSGLQFPNYSSELNVNALELDDSALYLCASSSDRGAGNTIYFGEGSWLTVV.

This chain connects TRBV19 to TRBJ1-2, with a weak D call TRBD1 (6 bases). This CDR3 has 15 residues. Trimming took off 7 bases at V and 0 bases at J, with 15 bases between the two ends. From germline, CDR1 is LNHDA and CDR2 SQIVND (reference sequence). The CDR3 region has the DNA TGTGCCAGTACCAAATCGGACAGCCCTAACTATGGCTACACCTTC. Its translation is CASTKSDSPNYGYTF.

The CDR3 here is CASSTGVAITEAFF. As DNA, the CDR3 is TGTGCCAGCAGTACAGGGGTGGCAATCACTGAAGCTTTCTTT. The chain uses TRBV6-1 and TRBJ1-1, with 7 bases lining up with TRBD1. Germline V lookup: CDR1 MNHNS, CDR2 SASEGT. The V segment lost 5 bases and the J segment 4 bases; nucleotides outside the gene matches: 7. The CDR3 covers 14 residues.

The J gene is TRBJ2-1, the V gene TRBV6-5, with 9 bases that match TRBD2. CDR3 length equals 14 residues. Germline trimming cut 2 bases from V and 10 bases from J; bases unmatched to any gene: 6. Looked up from germline, CDR1 is MNHEY and CDR2 is SVGAGI. The CDR3 DNA is TGTGCCAGCAGTTACAGGCTAGCGGGAAGCGAGCAGTTCTTC. It translates to CASSYRLAGSEQFF.

V and J are TRBV5-1 and TRBJ2-7, with 7 bases lining up with TRBD2. The CDR3 is 14 amino acids. Trimming at V came to 4 bases and at J to 5 bases, leaving 9 bases not matched to a gene. Germline loops: CDR1 SGHRS, CDR2 YFSETQ. The CDR3 sequence is CASSLRAGVDEQYF. In DNA, the CDR3 is TGCGCCAGCAGCCTCCGGGCGGGGGTCGACGAGCAGTACTTC.

The rearrangement joins TRBV6-6 to TRBJ2-7, with TRBD2 matching over 11 bases. This CDR3 is 16 amino acids long. In germline, CDR1 is MNHNY, CDR2 SVGAGI (reference sequence). J was trimmed by 2 bases and V by 0 bases; bases with no gene match: 3. The CDR3 bases are TGTGCCAGCAGTTACTCCCCTAGCGGGGGGCCCTACGAGCAGTACTTC. This translates into CASSYSPSGGPYEQYF.

CDR3 bases: TGTGCCAGCACGGCAGGGGCTGGAAACACCATATATTTT. Translating it yields CASTAGAGNTIYF. The V gene is TRBV25-1, the J gene TRBJ1-3; a weak D match, TRBD1 (6 bases). This CDR3 has 13 residues. V was cut by 7 bases and J by 2 bases, with 9 bases left in between. Looked up from germline, CDR1 is MGHDK and CDR2 is SYGVNS.

J is TRBJ2-7 and V is TRBV10-3, with 8 bases lining up with TRBD1. The trim removed 8 bases at V and 7 bases at J, leaving 10 bases unmatched. CDR1 ENHRY and CDR2 SYGVKD come from the germline V gene. The CDR3 length is 13 residues. CDR3 DNA sequence: TGTGCCATCGGAGAGACAGGGGCTAGGGAGCAGTACTTC. It translates to CAIGETGAREQYF.

For this clone: The germline gene is not matched at one end of the junction; a read error may be the cause. The chain combines TRBV7-7 with TRBJ2-1, with 7 bases aligning to TRBD2. The CDR3 consists of 13 residues. The germline CDR1 and CDR2 sequences are SSHAT and FNYEAQ (reference sequence). The CDR3 reads CASSLGRDNEQFF. In DNA, the CDR3 is TGTGCTAGCAGCTTAGGGAGGGACAATGAGCAGTTCTTC.

V gene TRBV12-5 combines with J gene TRBJ2-3, with 8 nucleotides matching TRBD2. V lost 6 bases and J lost 0; bases outside the gene matches: 2. CDR3 length equals 14 residues. Germline V CDR1 and CDR2: LGHNT, FRNRAP. The CDR3 protein is CASGSGGSTDTQYF. Written as DNA, the CDR3 is TGTGCTAGTGGGAGCGGGGGAAGCACAGATACGCAGTATTTT.

The chain uses TRBV4-1 and TRBJ1-2, with no clear D. The V gene lost 1 base and the J gene lost 1 base, with 10 bases spanning the gap. The germline V gene encodes CDR1 MGHRA and CDR2 YSYEKL. The CDR3 loop spans 15 amino acids. CDR3 DNA: TGCGCCAGCAGCCAAGTGGCCCAGAATAACTATGGCTACACCTTC. Residues: CASSQVAQNNYGYTF.

The V call is TRBV7-9, the J call TRBJ1-1; maybe TRBD1 (6 bases). Germline-derived CDR1 and CDR2 are SEHNR and FQNEAQ (reference sequence). This CDR3 comprises 14 residues. V lost 1 base to trimming and J lost 7 bases, with 13 bases between them. This chain's CDR3 is CASSLEQGQGEAFF. For the CDR3, the DNA is TGTGCCAGCAGCTTAGAGCAGGGGCAGGGTGAAGCTTTCTTT.

V and J are TRBV9 and TRBJ2-5; 10 positions agree with TRBD2. Germline CDR1 is SGDLS and CDR2 is YYNGEE. Unmatched junction bases numbered 5, after V lost 5 bases and J lost 1 base. CDR3 length: 15 residues. CDR3 sequence: CASSNSGGSQETQYF. The CDR3 region has the DNA TGTGCCAGCAGTAATAGCGGGGGGAGCCAAGAGACCCAGTACTTC.

The rearrangement links TRBV9 to TRBJ2-2; weak D call: TRBD1 (7 bases). The CDR3 consists of 16 residues. V was clipped by 3 bases and J by 3 bases, with 15 bases between them. Germline CDR1 is SGDLS and CDR2 is YYNGEE. CDR3 DNA: TGTGCCAGCAGCGCCCCTCAGGGGGGCGACACCGGGGAGCTGTTTTTT. This translates into CASSAPQGGDTGELFF. The whole variable domain, remainder taken from reference TRBV9 and TRBJ2-2, is DSGVTQTPKHLITATGQRVTLRCSPRSGDLSVYWYQQSLDQGLQFLIQYYNGEERAKGNILERFSAQQFPDLHSELNLSSLELGDSALYFCASSAPQGGDTGELFFGEGSRLTVL.

This rearrangement joins TRBV2 to TRBJ2-5, with TRBD1 matching over 10 bases. This CDR3 spans 13 amino acids. V shed 5 bases and J 7 bases; nucleotides not matched to a gene: 4. Germline assignment: CDR1 SNHLY and CDR2 FYNNEI. CDR3 residues: CASSQTGGRTQYF. The CDR3 DNA reads TGTGCCAGCAGTCAGACAGGGGGCCGGACCCAGTACTTC.

This sequence joins TRBV9 and TRBJ2-3; maybe TRBD2 (6 bases). V was cut by 3 bases and J by 3 bases, with 23 bases left in between. Germline V gives CDR1 SGDLS, CDR2 YYNGEE. This CDR3 region has 18 residues. Written as DNA, the CDR3 is TGTGCCAGCAGCGCCCCCCTCCGGGGTGCGGGGACGACAGATACGCAGTATTTT. As protein: CASSAPLRGAGTTDTQYF.

The rearrangement links TRBV19 to TRBJ2-5, with TRBD1 matching 9 bases. The CDR3 runs 15 residues. The germline gives CDR1 LNHDA, CDR2 SQIVND (reference sequence). V dropped 5 bases and J dropped 5; count of bases not matched to a gene: 9. This CDR3 reads CASSSWDRDLETQYF. The CDR3 DNA reads TGTGCCAGTAGTTCCTGGGACAGGGATTTGGAGACCCAGTACTTC. The full variable domain, rest sourced from reference TRBV19 and TRBJ2-5, is DGGITQSPKYLFRKEGQNVTLSCEQNLNHDAMYWYRQDPGQGLRLIYYSQIVNDFQKGDIAEGYSVSREKKESFPLTVTSAQKNPTAFYLCASSSWDRDLETQYFGPGTRLLVL.

The chain uses TRBV6-5 and TRBJ1-1; D unresolved. V lost 6 bases, J lost 1 base, and 12 bases lay in between. The CDR3 has 14 amino acids. The germline gives CDR1 MNHEY, CDR2 SVGAGI. This CDR3 is CASRPYEGNTEAFF. The CDR3 coding sequence is TGTGCCAGCAGACCTTACGAGGGGAACACTGAAGCTTTCTTT.

The rearrangement joins TRBV6-1 to TRBJ2-7; 9 nucleotides align to TRBD1. In germline, CDR1 is MNHNS, CDR2 SASEGT. Trimming took 4 bases from V and 4 from J; bases not matched to a gene: 11. The length of the CDR3 is 16 residues. The CDR3 DNA reads TGTGCCAGCAGTGGACACCTCCGGGACAGGGTATACGAGCAGTACTTC. Its translation is CASSGHLRDRVYEQYF.

This clone came up once. The chain combines TRBV6-5 with TRBJ2-1; the match to TRBD2 covers 10 bases. J lost 5 bases, V lost 2 bases, and 6 bases had no gene match. The CDR3 covers 16 residues. CDR1 is MNHEY and CDR2 is SVGAGI in the germline V gene. In DNA, the CDR3 is TGTGCCAGCAGTTACATCGGACTAGCGGACGACAATGAGCAGTTCTTC. Protein product: CASSYIGLADDNEQFF.

The rearrangement links TRBV9 to TRBJ2-1; the match to TRBD2 covers 10 bases. Unmatched junction bases numbered 1, after V lost 4 bases and J lost 0 bases. The CDR3 has 15 amino acids. From germline, CDR1 is SGDLS and CDR2 YYNGEE. CDR3 loop: CASSSGGGSYNEQFF. CDR3 nucleotides: TGTGCCAGCAGCAGCGGGGGGGGCTCCTACAATGAGCAGTTCTTC.

The rearrangement joins TRBV7-9 to TRBJ1-2; D might be TRBD1 (5 bases). There are 13 residues in the CDR3. Looked up from germline, CDR1 is SEHNR and CDR2 is FQNEAQ (reference sequence). V was clipped by 2 bases and J by 7 bases, with 11 bases between them. CDR3 DNA: TGTGCCAGCAGCTTATTAGGGACTGGTGGCTACACCTTC. Residues: CASSLLGTGGYTF.

The J gene is TRBJ2-1, the V gene TRBV2; a possible D gene is TRBD2 (6 bases). Trimming pared 3 bases from V and 3 bases from J, leaving 9 bases between. There are 14 residues in the CDR3. The V gene's germline CDR1 is SNHLY and CDR2 FYNNEI. The CDR3 spells CASSDRGNYNEQFF. The DNA for the CDR3 is TGTGCCAGCAGTGATCGGGGGAACTACAATGAGCAGTTCTTC. Supplemented by reference TRBV2 and TRBJ2-1, the full variable domain reads EPEVTQTPSHQVTQMGQEVILRCVPISNHLYFYWYRQILGQKVEFLVSFYNNEISEKSEIFDDQFSVERPDGSNFTLKIRSTKLEDSAMYFCASSDRGNYNEQFFGPGTRLTVL.

The chain has TRBV10-3 and TRBJ1-5; 8 nucleotides match TRBD1. The CDR3 totals 15 residues. Trimming at V came to 4 bases and at J to 1 base, leaving 3 bases not matched to a gene. Germline CDR1 ENHRY, CDR2 SYGVKD. The CDR3 DNA reads as TGTGCCATCAGTGCTACAGGGGGAAGCAATCAGCCCCAGCATTTT. Protein product: CAISATGGSNQPQHF.

CDR3 region: CASRSGRAPTGELFF. DNA of the CDR3: TGTGCCAGCCGTAGCGGGAGGGCCCCCACCGGGGAGCTGTTTTTT. This chain uses TRBV27 with TRBJ2-2, with TRBD2 identical over 11 bases. Germline CDR1 and CDR2: MNHEY and SMNVEV (reference sequence). There are 15 residues in the CDR3. The junction had 6 bases not matched to a gene; V was cut back by 8 bases and J by 4 bases.

The CDR3 region is CASSTGLQSPYEQYF. The CDR3 DNA reads TGTGCCAGTAGTACTGGACTCCAGAGCCCCTACGAGCAGTACTTC. The chain combines TRBV19 with TRBJ2-7; possibly TRBD2 for D (5 bases). The germline gives CDR1 LNHDA, CDR2 SQIVND (reference sequence). The CDR3 consists of 15 residues. Trimming cost V 4 bases and J 2 bases, with 15 bases left between them.

The chain combines TRBV2 with TRBJ2-7, with D possibly TRBD1 on 6 matching bases. Trimming removed 3 bases from V and 7 bases from J, with 22 bases in between. Germline CDR1 and CDR2: SNHLY and FYNNEI. The CDR3 totals 16 residues. The CDR3 DNA is TGTGCCAGCAGTGATCATAGGGGGACCCCGCTGGGGGAGCAGTACTTC. This sequence encodes CASSDHRGTPLGEQYF. The full variable domain, with the rest looked up from reference TRBV2 and TRBJ2-7, is EPEVTQTPSHQVTQMGQEVILRCVPISNHLYFYWYRQILGQKVEFLVSFYNNEISEKSEIFDDQFSVERPDGSNFTLKIRSTKLEDSAMYFCASSDHRGTPLGEQYFGPGTRLTVT.

The genes are TRBV9 and TRBJ1-1, with 7 bases aligning to TRBD1. This CDR3 has 14 residues. Losses at the gene ends were 4 bases for V and 1 base for J; bases not matched to a gene: 4. Germline CDR1 is SGDLS and CDR2 is YYNGEE. The CDR3: CASSRGQKNTEAFF. As DNA, the CDR3 is TGTGCCAGCAGCCGGGGACAGAAGAACACTGAAGCTTTCTTT.

V gene TRBV6-5 combines with J gene TRBJ2-5; 9 bases are shared with TRBD2. V trimming: 4 bases; J trimming: 9 bases; junction bases outside the gene matches: 12. There are 15 residues in the CDR3. Germline loops: CDR1 MNHEY, CDR2 SVGAGI. The CDR3 spells CASSLERGARGSQYF. Written as DNA, the CDR3 is TGTGCCAGCAGTTTGGAGCGGGGGGCCCGGGGTTCCCAGTACTTC.